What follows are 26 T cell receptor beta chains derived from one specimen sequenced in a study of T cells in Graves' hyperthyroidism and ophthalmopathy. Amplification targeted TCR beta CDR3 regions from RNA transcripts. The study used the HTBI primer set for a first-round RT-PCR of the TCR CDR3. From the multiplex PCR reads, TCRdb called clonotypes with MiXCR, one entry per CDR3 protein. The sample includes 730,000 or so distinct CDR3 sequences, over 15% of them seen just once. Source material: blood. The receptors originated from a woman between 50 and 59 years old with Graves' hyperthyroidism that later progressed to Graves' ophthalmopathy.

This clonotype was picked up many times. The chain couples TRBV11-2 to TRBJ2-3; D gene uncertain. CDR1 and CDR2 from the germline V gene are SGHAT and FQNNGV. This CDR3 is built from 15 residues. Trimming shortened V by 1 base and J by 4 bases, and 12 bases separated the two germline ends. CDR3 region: CASSLVRVRADTQYF. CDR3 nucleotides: TGTGCCAGCAGCTTAGTTAGGGTTCGGGCAGATACGCAGTATTTT.

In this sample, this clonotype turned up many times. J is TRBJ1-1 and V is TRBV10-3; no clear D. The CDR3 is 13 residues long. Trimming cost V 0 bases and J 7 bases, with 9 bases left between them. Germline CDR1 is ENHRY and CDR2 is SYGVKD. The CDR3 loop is CAISESGGREAFF. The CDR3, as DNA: TGTGCCATCAGTGAGTCCGGCGGCCGTGAAGCTTTCTTT.

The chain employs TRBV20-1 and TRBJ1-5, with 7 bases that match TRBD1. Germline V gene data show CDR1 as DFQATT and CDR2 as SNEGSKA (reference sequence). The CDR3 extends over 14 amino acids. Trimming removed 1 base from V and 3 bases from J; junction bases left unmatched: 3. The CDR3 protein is CSARVGGTNQPQHF. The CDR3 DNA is TGCAGTGCTAGAGTAGGGGGCACCAATCAGCCCCAGCATTTT.

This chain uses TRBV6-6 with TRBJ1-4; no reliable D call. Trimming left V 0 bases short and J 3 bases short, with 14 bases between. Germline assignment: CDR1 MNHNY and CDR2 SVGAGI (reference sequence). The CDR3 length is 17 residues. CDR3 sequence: CASSYSDIGRPNEKLFF. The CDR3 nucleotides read TGTGCCAGCAGTTACTCGGATATAGGCAGACCTAATGAAAAACTGTTTTTT.

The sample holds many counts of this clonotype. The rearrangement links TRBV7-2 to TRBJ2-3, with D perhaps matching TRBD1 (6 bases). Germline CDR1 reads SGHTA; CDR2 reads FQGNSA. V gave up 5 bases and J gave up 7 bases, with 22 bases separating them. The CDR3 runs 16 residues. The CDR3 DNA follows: TGTGCCAGCAGCCTTGTGGGTGGGGGCCTCACTAATACGCAGTATTTT. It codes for CASSLVGGGLTNTQYF.

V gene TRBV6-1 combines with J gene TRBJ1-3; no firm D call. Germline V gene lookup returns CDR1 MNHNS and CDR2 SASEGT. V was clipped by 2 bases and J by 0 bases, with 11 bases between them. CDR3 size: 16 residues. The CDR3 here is CASSERLPRSGNTIYF. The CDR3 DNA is TGTGCCAGCAGTGAAAGGCTCCCTCGCTCTGGAAACACCATATATTTT.

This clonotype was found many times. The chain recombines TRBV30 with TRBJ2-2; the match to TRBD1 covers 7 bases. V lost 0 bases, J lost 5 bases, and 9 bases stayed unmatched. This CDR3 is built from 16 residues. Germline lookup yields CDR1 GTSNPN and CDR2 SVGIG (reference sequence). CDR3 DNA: TGTGCCTGGAGTGTGTCGGGGACAGAATTTACCGGGGAGCTGTTTTTT. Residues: CAWSVSGTEFTGELFF.

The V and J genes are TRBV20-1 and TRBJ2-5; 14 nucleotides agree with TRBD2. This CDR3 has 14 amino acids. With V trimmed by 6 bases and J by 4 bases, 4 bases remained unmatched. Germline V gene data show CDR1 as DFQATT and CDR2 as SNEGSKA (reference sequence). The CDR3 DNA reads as TGCAGTGCCCCAGGACTAGCGGGGGGAGAGACCCAGTACTTC. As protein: CSAPGLAGGETQYF.

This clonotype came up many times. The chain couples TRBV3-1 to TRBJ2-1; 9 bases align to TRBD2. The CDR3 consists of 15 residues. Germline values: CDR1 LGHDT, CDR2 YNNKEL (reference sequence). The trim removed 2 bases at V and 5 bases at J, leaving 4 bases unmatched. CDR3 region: CASSQIAGADNEQFF. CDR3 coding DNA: TGTGCCAGCAGCCAAATAGCGGGGGCAGACAATGAGCAGTTCTTC.

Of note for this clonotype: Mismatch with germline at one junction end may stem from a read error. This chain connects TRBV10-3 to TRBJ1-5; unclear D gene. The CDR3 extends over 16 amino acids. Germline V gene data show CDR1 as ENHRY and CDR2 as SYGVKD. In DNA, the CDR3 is TGTGGCATCAGTGACTCCCCCGGCGATTCCAATCAGCCCCAGCATTTT. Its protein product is CGISDSPGDSNQPQHF.

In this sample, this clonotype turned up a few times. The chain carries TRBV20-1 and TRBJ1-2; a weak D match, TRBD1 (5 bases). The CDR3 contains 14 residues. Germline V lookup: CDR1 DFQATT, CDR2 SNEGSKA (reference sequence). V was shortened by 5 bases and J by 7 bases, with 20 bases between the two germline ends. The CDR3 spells CSACQIPGRGGYTF. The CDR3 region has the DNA TGCAGTGCTTGCCAGATCCCGGGACGGGGTGGCTACACCTTC.

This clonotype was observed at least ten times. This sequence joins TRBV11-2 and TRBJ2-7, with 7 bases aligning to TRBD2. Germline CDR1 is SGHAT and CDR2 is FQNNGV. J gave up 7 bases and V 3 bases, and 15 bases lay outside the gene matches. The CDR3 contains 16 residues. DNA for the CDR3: TGTGCCAGCAGCTTGGAGCTAGCGGACGTTTTAGGAGAGCAGTACTTC. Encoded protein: CASSLELADVLGEQYF.

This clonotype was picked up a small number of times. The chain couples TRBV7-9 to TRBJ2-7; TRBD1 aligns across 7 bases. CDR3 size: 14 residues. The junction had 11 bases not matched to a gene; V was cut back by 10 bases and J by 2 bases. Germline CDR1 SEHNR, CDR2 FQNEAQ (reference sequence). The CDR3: CATDRRDSAYEQYF. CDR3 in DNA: TGTGCCACCGATCGTCGGGACAGCGCCTACGAGCAGTACTTC.

The CDR3 coding sequence is TGCGCCAGCAGCTTGGGTTCGAGACAGGGGATTGAGACCCAGTACTTC. This codes for CASSLGSRQGIETQYF. The J gene is TRBJ2-5, the V gene TRBV5-1; 8 bases agree with TRBD1. Germline lookup yields CDR1 SGHRS and CDR2 YFSETQ. V lost 0 bases to trimming and J lost 5 bases; unmatched junction nucleotides: 9. There are 16 residues in the CDR3.

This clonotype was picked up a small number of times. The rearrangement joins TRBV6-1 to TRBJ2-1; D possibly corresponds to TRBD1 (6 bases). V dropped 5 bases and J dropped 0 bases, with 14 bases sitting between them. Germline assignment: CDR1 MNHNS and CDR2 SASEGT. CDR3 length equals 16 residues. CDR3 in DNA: TGTGCCAGCAGTTCTGTCCGGACAGTCTCCTACAATGAGCAGTTCTTC. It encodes CASSSVRTVSYNEQFF.

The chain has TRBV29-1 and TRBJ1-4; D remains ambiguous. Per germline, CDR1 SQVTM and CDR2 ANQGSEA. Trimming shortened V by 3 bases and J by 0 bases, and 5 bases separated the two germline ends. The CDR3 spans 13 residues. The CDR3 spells CSVDGATNEKLFF. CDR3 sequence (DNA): TGCAGCGTTGATGGTGCAACTAATGAAAAACTGTTTTTT.

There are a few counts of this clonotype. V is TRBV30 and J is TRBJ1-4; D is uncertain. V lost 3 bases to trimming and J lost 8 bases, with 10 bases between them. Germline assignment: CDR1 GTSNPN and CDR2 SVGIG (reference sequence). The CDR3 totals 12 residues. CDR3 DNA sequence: TGTGCCTGGAGCGGGAGTCGAGAAAAACTGTTTTTT. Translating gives CAWSGSREKLFF.

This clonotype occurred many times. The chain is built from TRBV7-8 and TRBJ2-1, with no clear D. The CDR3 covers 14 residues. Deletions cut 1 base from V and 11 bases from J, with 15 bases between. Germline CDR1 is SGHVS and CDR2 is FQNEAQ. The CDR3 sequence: CASSLVVGQPQQFF. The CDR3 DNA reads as TGTGCCAGCAGCTTAGTGGTTGGGCAGCCTCAGCAGTTCTTC.

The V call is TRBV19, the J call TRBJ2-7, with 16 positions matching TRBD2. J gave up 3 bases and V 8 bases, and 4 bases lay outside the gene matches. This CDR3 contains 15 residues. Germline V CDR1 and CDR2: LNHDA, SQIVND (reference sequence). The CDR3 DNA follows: TGTGCCAGTGTGGGACTAGCGGGGGGGGTCTACGAGCAGTACTTC. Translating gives CASVGLAGGVYEQYF.

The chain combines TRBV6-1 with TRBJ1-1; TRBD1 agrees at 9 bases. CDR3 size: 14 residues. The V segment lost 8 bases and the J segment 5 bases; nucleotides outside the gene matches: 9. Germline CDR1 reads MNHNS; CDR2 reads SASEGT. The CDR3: CASDPVTGGTEAFF. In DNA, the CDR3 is TGTGCCAGCGATCCAGTGACAGGGGGAACTGAAGCTTTCTTT.

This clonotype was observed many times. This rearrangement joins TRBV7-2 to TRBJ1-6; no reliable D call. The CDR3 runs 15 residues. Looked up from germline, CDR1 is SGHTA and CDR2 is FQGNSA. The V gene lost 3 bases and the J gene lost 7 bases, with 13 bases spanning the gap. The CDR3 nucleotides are TGTGCCAGCAGCTTGACGGGCCTTCGGAATTCACCCCTCCACTTT. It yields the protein CASSLTGLRNSPLHF.

The CDR3 reads CASTRARAFF. Written as DNA, the CDR3 is TGTGCCAGCACCAGGGCGAGAGCTTTCTTT. The chain combines TRBV25-1 with TRBJ1-1, with D possibly matching TRBD1 (5 bases). CDR3 length: 10 residues. With 7 bases removed from V and 10 bases from J, the gap between germline ends came to 10 bases. Germline-derived CDR1 and CDR2 are MGHDK and SYGVNS.

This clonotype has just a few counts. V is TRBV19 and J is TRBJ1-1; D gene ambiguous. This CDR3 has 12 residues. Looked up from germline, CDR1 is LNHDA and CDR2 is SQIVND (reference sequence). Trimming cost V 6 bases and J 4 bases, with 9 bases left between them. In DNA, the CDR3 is TGTGCCAGTAGATTCGCGAGCACTGAAGCTTTCTTT. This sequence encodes CASRFASTEAFF.

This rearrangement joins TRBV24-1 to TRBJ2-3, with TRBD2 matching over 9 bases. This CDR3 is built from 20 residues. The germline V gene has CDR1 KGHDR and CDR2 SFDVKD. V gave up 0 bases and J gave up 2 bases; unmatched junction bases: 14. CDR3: CATSDLQASGKPKPTDTQYF. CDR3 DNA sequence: TGTGCCACCAGTGATTTGCAGGCTAGCGGGAAACCTAAACCCACAGATACGCAGTATTTT.

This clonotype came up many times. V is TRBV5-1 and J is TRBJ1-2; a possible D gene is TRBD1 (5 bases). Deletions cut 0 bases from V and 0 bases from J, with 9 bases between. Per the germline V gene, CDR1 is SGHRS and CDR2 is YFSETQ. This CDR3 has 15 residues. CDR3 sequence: CASSLGQTSNYGYTF. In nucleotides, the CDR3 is TGCGCCAGCAGCTTGGGACAGACATCTAACTATGGCTACACCTTC.

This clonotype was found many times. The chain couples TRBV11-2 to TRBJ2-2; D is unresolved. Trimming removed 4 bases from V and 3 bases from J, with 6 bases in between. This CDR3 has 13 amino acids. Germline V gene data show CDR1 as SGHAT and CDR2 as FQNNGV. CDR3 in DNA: TGTGCCAGCAGCTCGCCATACACCGGGGAGCTGTTTTTT. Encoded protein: CASSSPYTGELFF.